Described below is a single TCR beta chain sequence and its context. This table comes from immunoSEQ multiplex PCR, and its TCRdb copy is limited to in-frame clones, with some not included. The sample includes 150,000 or so clones, roughly 90% of them seen just once. This sample was taken from a study of control samples from healthy donors and cancer patients. This sequence originates from a middle-aged man in good health. Material for sequencing was blood.

The CDR3 loop reads CASSKVSNGAGQQFF. In DNA form, the CDR3 reads TGTGCCAGCAGCAAAGTCTCCAACGGGGCGGGCCAGCAGTTCTTC. This sequence joins TRBV21-1 and TRBJ2-1. TRBV21-1 is labeled a pseudogene. This CDR3 is 15 amino acids long.